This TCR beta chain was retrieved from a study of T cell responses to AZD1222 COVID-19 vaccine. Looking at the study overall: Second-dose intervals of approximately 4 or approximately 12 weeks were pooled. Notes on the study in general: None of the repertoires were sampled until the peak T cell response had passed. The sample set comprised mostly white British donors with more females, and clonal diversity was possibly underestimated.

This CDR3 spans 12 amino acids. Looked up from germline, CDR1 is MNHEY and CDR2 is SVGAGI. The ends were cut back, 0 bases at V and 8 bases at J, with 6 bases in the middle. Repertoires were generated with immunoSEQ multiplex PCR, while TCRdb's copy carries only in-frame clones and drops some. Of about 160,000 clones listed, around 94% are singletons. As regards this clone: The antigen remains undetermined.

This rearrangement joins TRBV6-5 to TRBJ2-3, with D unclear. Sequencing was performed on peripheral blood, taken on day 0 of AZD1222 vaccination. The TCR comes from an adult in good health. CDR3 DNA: TGTGCCAGCAGTTACTCTACTGGTACGCAGTATTTT. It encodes CASSYSTGTQYF.